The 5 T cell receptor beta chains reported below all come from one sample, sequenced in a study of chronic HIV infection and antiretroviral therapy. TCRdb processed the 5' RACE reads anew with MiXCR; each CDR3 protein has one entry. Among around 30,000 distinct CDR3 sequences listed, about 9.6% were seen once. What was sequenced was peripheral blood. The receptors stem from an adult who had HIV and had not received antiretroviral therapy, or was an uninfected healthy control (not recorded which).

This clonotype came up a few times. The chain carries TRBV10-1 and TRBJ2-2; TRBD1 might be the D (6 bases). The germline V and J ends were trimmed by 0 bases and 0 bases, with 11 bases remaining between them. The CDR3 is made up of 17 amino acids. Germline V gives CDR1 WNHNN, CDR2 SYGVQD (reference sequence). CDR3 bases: TGCGCCAGCAGTGAGTCAGGGACAAGCGCGAACACCGGGGAGCTGTTTTTT. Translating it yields CASSESGTSANTGELFF.

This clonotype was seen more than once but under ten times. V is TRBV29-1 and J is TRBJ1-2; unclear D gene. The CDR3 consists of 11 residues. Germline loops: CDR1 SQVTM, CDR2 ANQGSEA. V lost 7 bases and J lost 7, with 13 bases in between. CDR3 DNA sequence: TGCAGCGCTGGCTCGCGGAGTGGCTACACCTTC. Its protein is CSAGSRSGYTF.

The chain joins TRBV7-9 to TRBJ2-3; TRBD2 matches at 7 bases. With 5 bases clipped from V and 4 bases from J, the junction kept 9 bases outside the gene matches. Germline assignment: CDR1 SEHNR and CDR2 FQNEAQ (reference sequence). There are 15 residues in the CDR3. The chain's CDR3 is CASSRLAIFADTQYF. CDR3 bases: TGTGCCAGCAGCCGACTAGCTATTTTCGCAGATACGCAGTATTTT.

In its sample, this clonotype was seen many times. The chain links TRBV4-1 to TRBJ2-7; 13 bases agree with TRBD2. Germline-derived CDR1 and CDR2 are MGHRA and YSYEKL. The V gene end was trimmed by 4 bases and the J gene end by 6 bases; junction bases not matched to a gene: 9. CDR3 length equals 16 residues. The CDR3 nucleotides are TGCGCCAGCAGCCCGGAAAGGACTAGCGGGAGTGGCGAGCAGTACTTC. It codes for CASSPERTSGSGEQYF.

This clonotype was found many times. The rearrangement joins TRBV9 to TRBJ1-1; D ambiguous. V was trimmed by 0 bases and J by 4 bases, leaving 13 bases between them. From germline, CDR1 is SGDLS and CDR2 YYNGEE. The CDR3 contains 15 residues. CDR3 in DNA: TGTGCCAGCAGCGTAGATAGAACCCCCACCACTGAAGCTTTCTTT. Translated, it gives CASSVDRTPTTEAFF.